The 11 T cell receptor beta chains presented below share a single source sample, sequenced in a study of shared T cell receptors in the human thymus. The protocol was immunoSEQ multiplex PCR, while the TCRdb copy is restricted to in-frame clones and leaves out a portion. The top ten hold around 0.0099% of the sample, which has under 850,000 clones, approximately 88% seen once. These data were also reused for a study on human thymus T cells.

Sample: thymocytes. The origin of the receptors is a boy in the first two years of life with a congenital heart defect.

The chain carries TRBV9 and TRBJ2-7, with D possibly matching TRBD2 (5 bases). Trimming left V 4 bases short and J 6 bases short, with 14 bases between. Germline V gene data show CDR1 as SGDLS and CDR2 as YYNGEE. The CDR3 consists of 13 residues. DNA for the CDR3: TGTGCCAGCAGCCGAGCGGCGTTCCGCGAGCAGTACTTC. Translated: CASSRAAFREQYF.

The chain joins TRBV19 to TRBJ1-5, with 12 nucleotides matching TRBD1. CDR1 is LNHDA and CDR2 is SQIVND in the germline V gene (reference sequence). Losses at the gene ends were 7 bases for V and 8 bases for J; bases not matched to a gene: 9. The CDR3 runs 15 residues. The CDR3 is CASNGTGGDEEPQHF. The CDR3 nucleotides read TGTGCCAGTAACGGGACAGGGGGCGACGAGGAGCCCCAGCATTTT.

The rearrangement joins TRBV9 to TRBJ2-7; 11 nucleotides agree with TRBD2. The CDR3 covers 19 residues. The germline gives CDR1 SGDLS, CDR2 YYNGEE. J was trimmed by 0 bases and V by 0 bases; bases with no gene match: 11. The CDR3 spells CASSVGEGTSGRSSYEQYF. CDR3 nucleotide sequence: TGTGCCAGCAGCGTAGGGGAGGGGACTAGCGGCCGCAGCTCCTACGAGCAGTACTTC.

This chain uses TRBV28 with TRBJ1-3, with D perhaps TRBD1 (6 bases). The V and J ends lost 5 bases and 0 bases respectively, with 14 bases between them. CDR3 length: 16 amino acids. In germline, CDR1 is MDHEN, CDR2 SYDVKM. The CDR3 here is CASSPTPDSSGNTIYF. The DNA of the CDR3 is TGTGCCAGCAGTCCCACCCCGGACAGCTCTGGAAACACCATATATTTT.

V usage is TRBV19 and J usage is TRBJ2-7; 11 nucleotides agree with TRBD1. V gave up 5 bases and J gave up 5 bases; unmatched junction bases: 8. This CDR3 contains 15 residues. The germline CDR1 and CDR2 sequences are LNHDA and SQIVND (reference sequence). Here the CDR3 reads CASSRQGTGGHEQYF. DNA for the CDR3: TGTGCCAGTAGTCGACAAGGGACAGGGGGTCACGAGCAGTACTTC.

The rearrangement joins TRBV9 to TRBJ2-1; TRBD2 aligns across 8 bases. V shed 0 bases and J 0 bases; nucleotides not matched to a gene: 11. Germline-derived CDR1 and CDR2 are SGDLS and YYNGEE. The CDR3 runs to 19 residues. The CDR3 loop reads CASSVELAGEPSSYNEQFF. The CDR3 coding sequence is TGTGCCAGCAGCGTAGAGCTAGCGGGTGAGCCTTCCTCCTACAATGAGCAGTTCTTC.

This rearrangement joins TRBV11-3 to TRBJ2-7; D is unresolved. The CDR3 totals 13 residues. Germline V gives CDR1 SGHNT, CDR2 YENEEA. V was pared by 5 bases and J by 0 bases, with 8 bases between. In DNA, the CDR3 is TGTGCCAGCAGCCCCGAGGCCTCCTACGAGCAGTACTTC. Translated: CASSPEASYEQYF.

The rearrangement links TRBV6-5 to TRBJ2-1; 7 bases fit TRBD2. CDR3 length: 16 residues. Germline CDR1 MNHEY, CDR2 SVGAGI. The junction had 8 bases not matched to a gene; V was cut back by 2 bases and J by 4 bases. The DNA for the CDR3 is TGTGCCAGCAGTTACGACCTAGCGGCGATTTACAATGAGCAGTTCTTC. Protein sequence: CASSYDLAAIYNEQFF.

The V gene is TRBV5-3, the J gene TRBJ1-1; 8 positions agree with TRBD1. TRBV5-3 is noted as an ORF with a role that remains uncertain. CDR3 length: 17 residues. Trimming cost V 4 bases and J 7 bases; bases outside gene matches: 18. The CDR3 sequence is CARSPQGMDRAPGEAFF. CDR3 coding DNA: TGTGCCAGAAGCCCCCAGGGGATGGACAGGGCCCCAGGTGAAGCTTTCTTT.

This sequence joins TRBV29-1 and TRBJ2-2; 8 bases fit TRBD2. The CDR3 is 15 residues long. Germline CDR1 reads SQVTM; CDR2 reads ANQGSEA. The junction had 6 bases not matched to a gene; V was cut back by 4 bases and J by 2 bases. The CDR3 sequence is CSVGYGRVNTGELFF. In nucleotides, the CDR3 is TGCAGCGTTGGCTACGGGAGGGTAAACACCGGGGAGCTGTTTTTT.

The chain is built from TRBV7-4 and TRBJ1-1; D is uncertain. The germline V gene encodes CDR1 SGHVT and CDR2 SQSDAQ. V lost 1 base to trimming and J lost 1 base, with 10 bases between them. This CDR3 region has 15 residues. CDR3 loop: CASSLDIRGNTEAFF. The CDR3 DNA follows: TGTGCCAGCAGCTTAGACATAAGAGGGAACACTGAAGCTTTCTTT. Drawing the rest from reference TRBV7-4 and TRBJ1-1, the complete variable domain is GAGVSQSPRYKVAKRGRDVALRCDSISGHVTLYWYRQTLGQGSEVLTYSQSDAQRDKSGRPSGRFSAERPERSVSTLKIQRTEQGDSAVYLCASSLDIRGNTEAFFGQGTRLTVV.